A selection of T cell receptor beta chains follows, all from one sample in a study of T cells in pancreatic ductal adenocarcinoma. The table came from immunoSEQ multiplex PCR; TCRdb's copy has only in-frame clones and leaves some out. The sample lists roughly 100,000 clones, 90% to 95% occurring once. What was sequenced was PBMCs. The receptor source for this set is a human donor with pancreatic ductal adenocarcinoma. Both conserved end residues are part of each CDR3. The D gene is left open where the match is weak. Not every row has a clone size; where given, it reads once, few, many or a size class.

D,J,V,size,DNA,CDR3
.,TRBJ1-1,TRBV6-4,once,TGTGCCAGCATATCGGCAGGGTATAGGATCACTGAAGCTTTCTTT,CASISAGYRITEAFF
.,TRBJ1-2,TRBV5-6,once,TGTGCCAGCAGCTTGGCCCCTTGGGGGGGAGATGGCTACACCTTC,CASSLAPWGGDGYTF
.,TRBJ1-1,TRBV6-6,.,TGTGCCAGCGGGATGACAGGCGGAGTTTACACTGAAGCTTTCTTT,CASGMTGGVYTEAFF
TRBD1,TRBJ1-2,TRBV14,.,TGTGCCAGCAGCCTGAGGGGGACAGGGGGCTATGGCTACACCTTC,CASSLRGTGGYGYTF
.,TRBJ2-1,TRBV7-9,.,TGTGCTTCGGATGGGCTAAGCTCCTACAATGAGCAGTTCTTC,CASDGLSSYNEQFF
TRBD2,TRBJ2-7,TRBV7-9,.,TGTGCCAGCAGCTTGGGGGGACTAGCGGAGAACTACGAGCAGTACTTC,CASSLGGLAENYEQYF
.,TRBJ2-2,TRBV27,few,TGTGCCAGCAGTTTATTTCGGGGAATGGGCGGGGAGCTGTTTTTT,CASSLFRGMGGELFF
.,TRBJ2-1,TRBV20-1,few,TGCAGTGCCTCCTCCCGGAATGAGCAGTTCTTC,CSASSRNEQFF
.,TRBJ1-1,TRBV25-1,few,TGTGCCAGCAGTGAACTGAGAGCTTTGAACACTGAAGCTTTCTTT,CASSELRALNTEAFF
.,TRBJ2-3,TRBV11-2,.,TGTGCCAGCAGCTTAGGGCAGGGTTTGGATACGCAGTATTTT,CASSLGQGLDTQYF
.,TRBJ2-5,TRBV11-2,.,TGTGCCAGCAGCACAATCCGGGACAACGAAAGGGAGACCCAGTACTTC,CASSTIRDNERETQYF
.,TRBJ1-4,TRBV15,.,TGTGCCACCAGCAGAGATAGAGGGATCCCTAATGAAAAACTGTTTTTT,CATSRDRGIPNEKLFF
TRBD1,TRBJ1-1,TRBV28,once,TGTGCCAGCATATCCACCGGGACAGGGCACACTGAAGCTTTCTTT,CASISTGTGHTEAFF
.,TRBJ2-7,TRBV27,.,TGTGCCAGCAGTTTGCGGACAGTCGACCCCTACGAGCAGTACTTC,CASSLRTVDPYEQYF
.,TRBJ1-1,TRBV18,.,TGTGCCAGCTCACCCCTCGGGGGCACTGAAGCTTTCTTT,CASSPLGGTEAFF
.,TRBJ2-5,TRBV4-1,.,TGCGCCAGCAGTAGGGGGACGGAGAAAGAGACCCAGTACTTC,CASSRGTEKETQYF
TRBD1,TRBJ2-7,TRBV28,.,TGTGCCAGCTCTCGGGACAGGGAAGGTTACTTC,CASSRDREGYF
.,TRBJ1-3,TRBV7-9,.,TGTGCCAGCAGCACGACCGGAATTGTAGCGTCGGGAAACACCATATATTTT,CASSTTGIVASGNTIYF
.,TRBJ2-1,TRBV5-1,.,TGCGCCAGCAGCTTTAGGCAGGGGGGCTACAATGAGCAGTTCTTC,CASSFRQGGYNEQFF
TRBD1,TRBJ2-7,TRBV18,.,TGTGCCAGCTCTCGGGTGGGACAGGGCACCGAGCAGTACTTC,CASSRVGQGTEQYF
TRBD2,TRBJ2-1,TRBV19,.,TGTGCCAGTAGAGTGGGAGGGCCGGGAAGGGAGCAGTTCTTC,CASRVGGPGREQFF
.,TRBJ2-7,TRBV7-2,.,TGTGCCAGCAGCCGCCAGGGTTACGAGCAGTACTTC,CASSRQGYEQYF
.,TRBJ2-2,TRBV6-5,.,TGTGCCAGCAGTTACTCTCGGGACTCCCGGGAGCTGTTTTTT,CASSYSRDSRELFF
.,TRBJ2-1,TRBV9,.,TGTGCCAGCAGCGTAGACGGGGGTTCCTACAATGAGCAGTTCTTC,CASSVDGGSYNEQFF
TRBD1,TRBJ2-1,TRBV30,.,TGTGCCTGGAGCTCGATAGGGGGCGCGGGTAGCTCCTACAATGAGCAGTTCTTC,CAWSSIGGAGSSYNEQFF
.,TRBJ1-1,TRBV5-1,.,TGCGCCAGCAGCTTGTACGACATTCAGAACACTGAAGCTTTCTTT,CASSLYDIQNTEAFF
.,TRBJ1-3,TRBV9,.,TGTGCCAGCAGCCCTTTTTTGGGGCCGGCCACCATATATTTT,CASSPFLGPATIYF